The TCR beta chain described here comes from a study of T cell responses to AZD1222 COVID-19 vaccine. TCRdb keeps only in-frame clones here, not all; method: immunoSEQ multiplex PCR. In the table there are around 200,000 clones, around 88% of which are singletons. This specimen consisted of peripheral blood, obtained on day 0 of AZD1222 vaccination. The receptor's source is an adult in good health.

The CDR3 DNA reads as TGTGCCAGTAGTCGGGTAGTTTCCTACAATGAGCAGTTCTTC. Protein sequence: CASSRVVSYNEQFF. V usage is TRBV19 and J usage is TRBJ2-1; D is unresolved. CDR1 is LNHDA, CDR2 SQIVND, per germline (reference sequence). V was cut by 5 bases and J by 1 base, with 9 bases left in between. CDR3 size: 14 residues. The entire variable domain, with the rest obtained from reference TRBV19 and TRBJ2-1, is as follows: DGGITQSPKYLFRKEGQNVTLSCEQNLNHDAMYWYRQDPGQGLRLIYYSQIVNDFQKGDIAEGYSVSREKKESFPLTVTSAQKNPTAFYLCASSRVVSYNEQFFGPGTRLTVL.